This is a list of T cell receptor beta chains from one sample in a study of breast tumors, draining lymph nodes, adjacent tissues. Via MiXCR, TCRdb re-called the multiplex PCR reads, giving one row per CDR3 protein. In the table there are around 300,000 distinct CDR3 sequences, around 30% of which are singletons. Sequencing was carried out using axillary lymph node tissue. The receptor set was obtained from a female donor with breast cancer. Some clones in this sample may be carry-over from other donors' samples. Each CDR3 is given with its conserved first and last residue.

J: TRBJ2-6; V: TRBV7-2; CDR3: CASSFWANVLTF
J: TRBJ2-1; V: TRBV19; CDR3: CASSRGTYNEQFF
J: TRBJ2-5; V: TRBV4-3; CDR3: CASSQVPGDYNETQYF
J: TRBJ1-2; V: TRBV6-6; CDR3: CASSQDRGGYTF
J: TRBJ2-5; V: TRBV12-3/TRBV12-4; CDR3: CASGRGPQETQYF
J: TRBJ2-1; V: TRBV7-2; CDR3: CASSQGAGVNEQFF
J: TRBJ1-6; V: TRBV7-8; CDR3: CASSLLPVGAGSPLHF
J: TRBJ1-4; V: TRBV24-1; CDR3: CATSDQRDEKLFF
J: TRBJ1-5; V: TRBV20-1; CDR3: CSARDRASNQPQHF
J: TRBJ2-7; V: TRBV6-1; CDR3: CASSEIAGEGYEQYF
J: TRBJ1-2; V: TRBV19; CDR3: CASRGDRRLYDYTF
J: TRBJ2-5; V: TRBV10-3; CDR3: CAIRGSGVQETQYF
J: TRBJ2-1; V: TRBV3-1; CDR3: CASRRDRASYNEQFF
J: TRBJ1-4; V: TRBV6-6; CDR3: CARSHGSGEKLFF
J: TRBJ2-7; V: TRBV11-2; CDR3: CASSSIGPGQGRHEQYF
J: TRBJ2-7; V: TRBV5-4; CDR3: CASSHGSGAAYEQYF
J: TRBJ2-1; V: TRBV2; CDR3: CANSALGVGGYSEQFF